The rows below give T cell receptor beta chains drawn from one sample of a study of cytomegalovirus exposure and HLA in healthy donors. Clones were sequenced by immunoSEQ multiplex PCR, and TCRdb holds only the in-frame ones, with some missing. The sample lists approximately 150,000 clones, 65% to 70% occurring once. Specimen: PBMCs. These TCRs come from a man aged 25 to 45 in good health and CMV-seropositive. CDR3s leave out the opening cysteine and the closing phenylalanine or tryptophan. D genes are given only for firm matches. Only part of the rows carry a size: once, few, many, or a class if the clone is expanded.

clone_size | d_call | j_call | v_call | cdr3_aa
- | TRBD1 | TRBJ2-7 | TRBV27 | ASSPPRDRVYEQY
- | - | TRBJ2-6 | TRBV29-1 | SVGAFLSSGANVLT
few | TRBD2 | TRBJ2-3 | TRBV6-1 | ASSETIAGGADTQY
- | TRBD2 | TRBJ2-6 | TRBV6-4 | ASSDGTSGSGANVLT
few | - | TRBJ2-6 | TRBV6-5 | ASSSYSSGANVLT
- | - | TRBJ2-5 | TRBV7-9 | SSSPKGPETQY
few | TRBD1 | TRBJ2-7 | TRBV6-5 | ASLRDRGSFEQY
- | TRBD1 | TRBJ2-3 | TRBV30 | AGGQAQTSTDTQY
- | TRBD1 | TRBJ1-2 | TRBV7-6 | ASSLGSKTGVPYGYT
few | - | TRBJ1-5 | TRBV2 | ASRPPGAGNQPQH
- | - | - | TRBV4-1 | ASSQEGLLTYEQY
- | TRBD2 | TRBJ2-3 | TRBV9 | ASSFGLATDTQY
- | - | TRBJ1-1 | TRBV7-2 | ASSFGQVTEAF
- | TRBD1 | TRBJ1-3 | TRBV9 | ASSPSTGLGNTIY
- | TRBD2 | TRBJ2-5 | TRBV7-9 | ASSLGTSGEETQY
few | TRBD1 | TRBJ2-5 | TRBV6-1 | ASGQGETQY
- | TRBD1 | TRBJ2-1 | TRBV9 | ASSLGTARSYNEQF
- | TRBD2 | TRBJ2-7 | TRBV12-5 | ASGLAPPPITLREAYEQY
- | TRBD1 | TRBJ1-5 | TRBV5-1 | ASSRTGGDQPQH
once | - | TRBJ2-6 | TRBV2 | ASVQGLPSGANVLT
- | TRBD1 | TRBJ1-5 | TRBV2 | ASSIQGVGQPQH
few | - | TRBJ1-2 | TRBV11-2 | ASSLGNREYGYT
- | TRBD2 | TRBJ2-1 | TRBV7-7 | ASSPGGSGSGIYNEQF
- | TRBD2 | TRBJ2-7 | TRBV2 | ASSEGRGASYEQY
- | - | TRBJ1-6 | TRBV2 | ASLSSSYNSPLH
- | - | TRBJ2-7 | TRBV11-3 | ASSSDYRAWSFYEQY
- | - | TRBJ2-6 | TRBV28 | ASSLWVSDNNSGANVLT
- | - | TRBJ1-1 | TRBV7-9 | ASSLVRGNTEAF
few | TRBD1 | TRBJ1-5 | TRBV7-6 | ASSPTGGNQPQH
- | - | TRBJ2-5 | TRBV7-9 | ASSNLATQETQY
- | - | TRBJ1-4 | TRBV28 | ASRSDKTRQDEKLF
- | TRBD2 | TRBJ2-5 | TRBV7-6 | ASSFRLADKETQY
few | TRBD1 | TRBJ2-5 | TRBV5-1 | ASSFTGEETQY
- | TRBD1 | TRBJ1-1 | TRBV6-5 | ASIYRGPDTEAF
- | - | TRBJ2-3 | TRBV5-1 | ASSADFSTDTQY
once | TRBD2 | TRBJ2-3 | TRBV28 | ASSLALAGSTDTQY
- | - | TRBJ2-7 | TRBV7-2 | ASSLVGSSYEQY
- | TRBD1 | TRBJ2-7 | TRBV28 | ASRTTRQGAYEQY
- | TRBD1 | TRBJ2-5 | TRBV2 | ASNRGTQETQY
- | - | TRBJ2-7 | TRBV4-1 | ASSRVPGSYVEQY
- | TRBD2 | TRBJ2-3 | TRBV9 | ASSLTSGGTDTQY
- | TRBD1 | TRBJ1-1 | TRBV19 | ASSMANRGGTEAF
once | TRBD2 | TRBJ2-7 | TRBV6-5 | ASSYSWGGEQY
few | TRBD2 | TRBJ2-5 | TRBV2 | ASSSGTSGGETQY
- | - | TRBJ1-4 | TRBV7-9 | ASRQGGPNEKLF
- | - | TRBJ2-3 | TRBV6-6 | ASSYPTSGTDTQY
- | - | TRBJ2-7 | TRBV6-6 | ASSGHSYEQY
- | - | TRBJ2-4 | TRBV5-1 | ASSEGNIQY
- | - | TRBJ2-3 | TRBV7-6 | ASSLGLGGTDTQY
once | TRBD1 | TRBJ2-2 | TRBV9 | ASSVNPGQGATNTGELF
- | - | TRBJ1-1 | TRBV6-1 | ASRDDTGAEAF